The 27 T cell receptor beta chains listed next were all sequenced from one sample in a study of control samples from healthy donors and cancer patients. Data came from immunoSEQ multiplex PCR; TCRdb stores just in-frame clones and leaves some out. The sample lists about 100,000 clones, around 89% occurring once. Sample: blood. The source is a man aged 25 to 40 in good health.

V is TRBV12-2 and J is TRBJ2-5; TRBD1, the table's D call, lacks a check against the DNA. TRBV12-2 is an annotated pseudogene. The CDR3 is 14 amino acids. The CDR3 region is CASRSPAQAETQYF. The DNA for the CDR3 is TGTGCAAGTCGCTCTCCCGCCCAGGCGGAGACCCAGTACTTC.

This clone was seen only once. The chain combines TRBV6-5 with TRBJ1-1; D possibly corresponds to TRBD1 (5 bases). With 0 bases removed from V and 7 bases from J, the gap between germline ends came to 9 bases. The CDR3 totals 13 residues. Germline V gene lookup returns CDR1 MNHEY and CDR2 SVGAGI. The CDR3 sequence is CASSYSEGFEAFF. The CDR3 DNA sequence: TGTGCCAGCAGTTACTCGGAGGGGTTTGAAGCTTTCTTT.

The chain has TRBV5-4 and TRBJ2-3; D is undetermined. CDR1 and CDR2 from the germline V gene are SGHNT and YYREEE (reference sequence). This CDR3 has 14 amino acids. Trimming took 4 bases from V and 2 from J, leaving 11 bases between them. The CDR3 sequence: CASSQGATTDTQYF. CDR3 in DNA: TGTGCCAGCAGCCAAGGCGCCACCACAGATACGCAGTATTTT.

The V and J genes are TRBV6-5 and TRBJ1-4, with no clear D. The CDR3 extends over 16 amino acids. V lost 0 bases and J 3 bases, leaving 11 bases between the germline ends. Germline CDR1 MNHEY, CDR2 SVGAGI. The CDR3 nucleotides are TGTGCCAGCAGTTACTCGATGTGGGGATCTAATGAAAAACTGTTTTTT. The encoded protein is CASSYSMWGSNEKLFF.

This clone showed up just a few times. The chain's CDR3 is CASSQPGLKARKETQYF. CDR3 DNA: TGTGCCAGCAGCCAACCGGGACTCAAGGCCCGAAAAGAGACCCAGTACTTC. The chain uses TRBV14 and TRBJ2-5, with D possibly matching TRBD2 (6 bases). Trimming removed 2 bases at V and 3 bases at J, with 19 bases between. CDR3 length: 17 amino acids. Germline assignment: CDR1 SGHDN and CDR2 FVKESK. Using reference TRBV14 and TRBJ2-5 for the parts outside the CDR3, the full variable domain is EAGVTQFPSHSVIEKGQTVTLRCDPISGHDNLYWYRRVMGKEIKFLLHFVKESKQDESGMPNNRFLAERTGGTYSTLKVQPAELEDSGVYFCASSQPGLKARKETQYFGPGTRLLVL.

The V gene is TRBV6-2 or TRBV6-3, the J gene TRBJ1-2; unclear D gene. Germline assignment: CDR1 MNHEY and CDR2 SVGEGT. This CDR3 comprises 16 residues. The germline V and J ends were trimmed by 6 bases and 0 bases, with 17 bases remaining between them. CDR3 DNA: TGTGCCAGCAGCAATGGACTGTCATTTGCTAACTATGGCTACACCTTC. This encodes CASSNGLSFANYGYTF.

The rearrangement uses TRBV7-3 and TRBJ1-1; D unclear. Trimming took off 2 bases at V and 1 base at J, with 5 bases between the two ends. There are 13 residues in the CDR3. The germline gives CDR1 SGHTA, CDR2 FQGTGA. Here the CDR3 reads CASSLSRNTEAFF. The CDR3 DNA reads TGTGCCAGCAGCTTATCCCGGAACACTGAAGCTTTCTTT.

This chain connects TRBV7-8 to TRBJ2-7; D unresolved. The CDR3 consists of 16 residues. Trimming took 2 bases from V and 3 from J, leaving 17 bases between them. In germline, CDR1 is SGHVS, CDR2 FQNEAQ. CDR3 sequence: CASSLSPRRRNYEQYV. The CDR3, as DNA: TGTGCCAGCAGCTTATCCCCCCGCAGGCGCAACTACGAGCAGTACGTC.

J is TRBJ1-3 and V is TRBV10-3; no clear D. V dropped 9 bases and J dropped 1 base, with 13 bases sitting between them. Germline CDR1 ENHRY, CDR2 SYGVKD. The CDR3 spans 14 residues. CDR3: CAISRLLSGNTIYF. The CDR3 DNA reads TGTGCCATTTCCAGGTTGCTGTCTGGAAACACCATATATTTT.

V and J are TRBV11-2 and TRBJ2-3; 11 bases line up with TRBD2. The CDR3 is made up of 16 amino acids. V trimming: 3 bases; J trimming: 2 bases; junction bases outside the gene matches: 4. The V gene's germline CDR1 is SGHAT and CDR2 FQNNGV. In nucleotides, the CDR3 is TGTGCCAGCAGCTTCGTAGCGGGAGGGAACACAGATACGCAGTATTTT. Translated: CASSFVAGGNTDTQYF.

This clone appeared once. The chain recombines TRBV7-2 with TRBJ2-5, with D possibly being TRBD2 (7 bases). The V end was cut by 9 bases, the J end by 4 bases, with 18 bases between. The CDR3 totals 14 residues. Germline CDR1 and CDR2: SGHTA and FQGNSA. The CDR3 reads CASAGASWIETQYF. The DNA for the CDR3 is TGTGCCAGTGCGGGGGCTAGTTGGATAGAGACCCAGTACTTC. Supplemented by reference TRBV7-2 and TRBJ2-5, the full variable domain reads GAGVSQSPSNKVTEKGKDVELRCDPISGHTALYWYRQSLGQGLEFLIYFQGNSAPDKSGLPSDRFSAERTGGSVSTLTIQRTQQEDSAVYLCASAGASWIETQYFGPGTRLLVL.

This chain joins TRBV7-7 and TRBJ2-3; 11 bases are a match to TRBD1. The CDR3 covers 14 residues. J lost 6 bases, V lost 5 bases, and 4 bases had no gene match. Germline CDR1 SSHAT, CDR2 FNYEAQ (reference sequence). The CDR3 DNA is TGTGCCAGCAGCCGGGACAGGGGGTTCGATACGCAGTATTTT. Amino acid sequence: CASSRDRGFDTQYF. The complete variable domain, with remaining parts taken from reference TRBV7-7 and TRBJ2-3, reads GAGVSQSPRYKVTKRGQDVTLRCDPISSHATLYWYQQALGQGPEFLTYFNYEAQPDKSGLPSDRFSAERPEGSISTLTIQRTEQRDSAMYRCASSRDRGFDTQYFGPGTRLTVL.

This clone was detected only a few times. The chain's CDR3 is CASSARIGSNQPQHF. The CDR3 DNA reads TGTGCCAGCAGCGCCCGAATAGGAAGCAATCAGCCCCAGCATTTT. The genes are TRBV6-2 or TRBV6-3 and TRBJ1-5; D gene uncertain. V lost 6 bases and J 1 base, leaving 13 bases between the germline ends. The CDR3 is 15 amino acids. The germline CDR1 and CDR2 sequences are MNHEY and SVGEGT.

The gene calls are TRBV7-2 and TRBJ2-5; D remains ambiguous. V lost 4 bases to trimming and J lost 1 base, with 7 bases between them. The V gene's germline CDR1 is SGHTA and CDR2 FQGNSA. The CDR3 is 13 residues long. The CDR3, as DNA: TGTGCCAGCAGCTCCCCTTCCCAAGAGACCCAGTACTTC. As protein: CASSSPSQETQYF.

The chain is built from TRBV5-1 and TRBJ2-2, with a tentative D call TRBD2 (6 bases). The V gene's germline CDR1 is SGHRS and CDR2 YFSETQ. The length of the CDR3 is 18 residues. V was pared by 6 bases and J by 2 bases, with 23 bases between. This chain's CDR3 is CASTRIAAGGINTGELFF. CDR3 DNA sequence: TGCGCCAGCACCCGTATTGCTGCCGGAGGGATAAACACCGGGGAGCTGTTTTTT.

The chain's CDR3 is CASSFGRSRRQPQHF. CDR3 DNA: TGTGCCAGCAGCTTCGGACGGTCCCGCCGGCAGCCCCAGCATTTT. The chain links TRBV5-8 to TRBJ1-5; D is unresolved. The CDR3 extends over 15 amino acids. Trimming stripped 2 bases from V and 7 bases from J, with 16 bases between. The germline V gene has CDR1 SGHTS and CDR2 YDEGEE. Together with reference TRBV5-8 and TRBJ1-5, the CDR3 gives the full variable domain: EAGVTQSPTHLIKTRGQQATLRCSPISGHTSVYWYQQALGLGLQFLLWYDEGEERNRGNFPPRFSGRQFPNYSSELNVNALELEDSALYLCASSFGRSRRQPQHFGDGTRLSIL.

The chain is built from TRBV12-3 or TRBV12-4 and TRBJ2-6, with unresolved D. CDR3 size: 12 residues. The V end was cut by 7 bases, the J end by 4 bases, with 5 bases between. The CDR3 DNA is TGTGCCAGCAACTACGGGGCCAACGTCCTGACTTTC. It yields the protein CASNYGANVLTF.

The chain combines TRBV11-2 with TRBJ1-4, with TRBD1 identical over 9 bases. The CDR3 has 14 residues. Per germline, CDR1 SGHAT and CDR2 FQNNGV. The trim removed 3 bases at V and 5 bases at J, leaving 1 base unmatched. The CDR3 nucleotides read TGTGCCAGCAGCTTTGGGACAGGGAATGAAAAACTGTTTTTT. It yields the protein CASSFGTGNEKLFF.

J is TRBJ2-5 and V is TRBV27; tentative D call: TRBD1 (5 bases). Germline V gene lookup returns CDR1 MNHEY and CDR2 SMNVEV (reference sequence). The CDR3 length is 13 residues. Trimming removed 6 bases at V and 0 bases at J, with 8 bases between. The CDR3 sequence is CASRQQDQETQYF. The CDR3 bases are TGTGCCAGCAGACAACAGGACCAAGAGACCCAGTACTTC.

The chain recombines TRBV11-2 with TRBJ1-2, with D hard to call. This CDR3 has 13 residues. V was cut by 0 bases and J by 0 bases, with 2 bases left in between. CDR1 SGHAT and CDR2 FQNNGV come from the germline V gene. The CDR3 spells CASSLEANYGYTF. As DNA, the CDR3 is TGTGCCAGCAGCTTAGAGGCTAACTATGGCTACACCTTC.

The chain employs TRBV7-2 and TRBJ1-2; D is uncertain. Germline V lookup: CDR1 SGHTA, CDR2 FQGNSA. The CDR3 length is 13 residues. Trimming shortened V by 4 bases and J by 3 bases, and 9 bases separated the two germline ends. DNA of the CDR3: TGTGCCAGCAGCTCGTATTTAGACTATGGCTACACCTTC. Its protein product is CASSSYLDYGYTF.

This clone was observed a single time. The V and J genes are TRBV7-9 and TRBJ2-1, with D unclear. V was cut by 2 bases and J by 7 bases, with 18 bases left in between. This CDR3 contains 16 residues. In germline, CDR1 is SEHNR, CDR2 FQNEAQ (reference sequence). CDR3 region: CASSLSVRSSRNEQFF. The CDR3, as DNA: TGTGCCAGCAGCTTATCGGTGCGGTCTTCTCGAAATGAGCAGTTCTTC.

The V gene is TRBV14, the J gene TRBJ2-6, with TRBD2 matching over 8 bases. V shed 4 bases and J 4 bases; nucleotides not matched to a gene: 12. Germline V lookup: CDR1 SGHDN, CDR2 FVKESK. The CDR3 is 18 residues long. DNA for the CDR3: TGTGCCAGCAGCCCCCTAGGGCGGGGGGCCGGAGGGGCCAACGTCCTGACTTTC. Protein: CASSPLGRGAGGANVLTF.

The rearrangement joins TRBV24-1 to TRBJ1-5; 8 nucleotides agree with TRBD1. Germline CDR1 reads KGHDR; CDR2 reads SFDVKD. The CDR3 spans 15 residues. V trimming: 2 bases; J trimming: 4 bases; junction bases outside the gene matches: 3. CDR3 coding DNA: TGTGCCACCAGTGATTCCAGGACAGGGAATCAGCCCCAGCATTTT. Protein: CATSDSRTGNQPQHF.

This chain links TRBV3-1 (or the pseudogene TRBV3-2) with TRBJ2-6, with D tentatively TRBD2 (6 bases). The germline V and J ends were trimmed by 0 bases and 3 bases, with 21 bases remaining between them. This CDR3 is 20 amino acids long. Per germline, CDR1 LGHDT and CDR2 YNNKEL (reference sequence). The CDR3 is CASSQDLVGQFGGGANVLTF. The CDR3 region has the DNA TGTGCCAGCAGCCAAGATCTTGTCGGCCAGTTCGGGGGTGGGGCCAACGTCCTGACTTTC.

The chain links TRBV11-2 to TRBJ2-1, with 8 bases lining up with TRBD2. CDR1 and CDR2 (germline): SGHAT, FQNNGV. The CDR3 is 15 amino acids. V shed 4 bases and J 2 bases; nucleotides not matched to a gene: 4. CDR3 amino acids: CASSSTSGPYNEQFF. The DNA for the CDR3 is TGTGCCAGCAGCTCTACTAGCGGACCCTACAATGAGCAGTTCTTC.

A single count supports this clone. This chain uses TRBV15 with TRBJ2-1; D gene unclear. The CDR3 has 10 residues. V shed 5 bases and J shed 10 bases, with 6 bases lying between them. Germline lookup yields CDR1 LNHNV and CDR2 YYDKDF (reference sequence). CDR3 region: CATSQWEQFF. The CDR3 coding sequence is TGTGCCACCAGCCAATGGGAGCAGTTCTTC.